Below are 14 T cell receptor beta chains sequenced from a single sample in a study of cytomegalovirus exposure and HLA in healthy donors. The primer mix had 60 Vbeta and 13 Jbeta primers. Assay used: immunoSEQ multiplex PCR; TCRdb lists only in-frame clones, some missing. This table has about 200,000 clones, about four fifths appearing once. The sequenced sample consisted of PBMCs. These receptors were taken from a young woman in good health and CMV-seronegative.

The genes are TRBV28 and TRBJ2-3, with 8 bases lining up with TRBD2. The CDR3 is 15 amino acids. J gave up 2 bases and V 5 bases, and 6 bases lay outside the gene matches. CDR1 is MDHEN and CDR2 is SYDVKM in the germline V gene. This CDR3 reads CASSPEREPTDTQYF. In DNA form, the CDR3 reads TGTGCCAGCAGTCCCGAGCGGGAGCCCACAGATACGCAGTATTTT.

The CDR3 nucleotides are TGTGCCAGCAGTGGACAGTCATTGAACACTGAAGCTTTCTTT. Translating gives CASSGQSLNTEAFF. The chain employs TRBV6-5 and TRBJ1-1; possibly TRBD1 for D (6 bases). The V gene lost 5 bases and the J gene lost 0 bases, with 10 bases spanning the gap. Germline CDR1 reads MNHEY; CDR2 reads SVGAGI. The CDR3 consists of 14 residues.

A single count supports this clone. CDR3 nucleotide sequence: TGTGCCAGCAGTGGGGACTTTTACACCGGGGAGCTGTTTTTT. It is translated as CASSGDFYTGELFF. J is TRBJ2-2 and V is TRBV27; TRBD2 is a possible D gene (6 bases). Germline V lookup: CDR1 MNHEY, CDR2 SMNVEV (reference sequence). This CDR3 comprises 14 residues. Deletions cut 5 bases from V and 3 bases from J, with 10 bases between.

V usage is TRBV7-2 and J usage is TRBJ2-1, with D uncertain. The V end lost 5 bases, the J end lost 3 bases, and 14 bases lay between the germline ends. This CDR3 region has 15 residues. Germline V gene lookup returns CDR1 SGHTA and CDR2 FQGNSA. The CDR3 sequence: CASSPFRVSYNEQFF. In DNA, the CDR3 is TGTGCCAGCAGCCCCTTTAGAGTGAGCTACAATGAGCAGTTCTTC.

The V and J genes are TRBV5-4 and TRBJ2-7; D perhaps matches TRBD2 (5 bases). CDR1 and CDR2 from the germline V gene are SGHNT and YYREEE (reference sequence). Trimming removed 2 bases from V and 4 bases from J, with 16 bases in between. The CDR3 length is 15 residues. The CDR3 here is CASSLGSGELYEQYV. The CDR3 DNA reads TGTGCCAGCAGCTTAGGTTCTGGGGAGCTTTACGAGCAGTACGTC.

The chain recombines TRBV5-4 with TRBJ2-5, with 10 bases fitting TRBD1. This CDR3 has 13 amino acids. CDR1 SGHNT and CDR2 YYREEE come from the germline V gene (reference sequence). With V trimmed by 4 bases and J by 8 bases, 5 bases remained unmatched. CDR3 coding DNA: TGTGCCAGCAGCCCAGGACAGGGGGGCACCCAGTACTTC. Translation: CASSPGQGGTQYF.

The chain is built from TRBV29-1 and TRBJ2-1; D not resolved. This CDR3 has 16 residues. V lost 2 bases and J 0 bases, leaving 14 bases between the germline ends. CDR1 SQVTM and CDR2 ANQGSEA come from the germline V gene. CDR3 residues: CSVEILSPSSYNEQFF. Written as DNA, the CDR3 is TGCAGCGTTGAAATCCTTTCCCCGAGCTCCTACAATGAGCAGTTCTTC.

The chain employs TRBV18 and TRBJ1-2; the match to TRBD1 covers 7 bases. The CDR3 extends over 11 amino acids. J was trimmed by 8 bases and V by 8 bases; bases with no gene match: 5. Germline CDR1 reads KGHSH; CDR2 reads LQKENI. The CDR3 sequence is CASGAGGGYTF. The CDR3 DNA is TGTGCCAGCGGGGCAGGGGGAGGCTACACCTTC.

The V call is TRBV10-3, the J call TRBJ1-1; 9 bases match TRBD1. Per germline, CDR1 ENHRY and CDR2 SYGVKD. V gave up 4 bases and J gave up 4 bases; unmatched junction bases: 16. This CDR3 region has 18 residues. CDR3 in amino acids: CAISGGGGDRASSTEAFF. In DNA, the CDR3 is TGTGCCATCAGTGGGGGTGGAGGGGACAGGGCTTCGAGCACTGAAGCTTTCTTT.

The chain joins TRBV7-2 to TRBJ2-1; TRBD2 matches at 16 bases. CDR1 and CDR2 from the germline V gene are SGHTA and FQGNSA. The CDR3 runs to 21 residues. The J segment lost 5 bases and the V segment lost 0 bases, leaving 13 bases of the junction unmatched. This CDR3 reads CASSLALLGTSGRGRDNEQFF. The CDR3 DNA reads as TGTGCCAGCAGCTTAGCGTTACTTGGGACTAGCGGGAGGGGTCGGGACAATGAGCAGTTCTTC.

The rearrangement uses TRBV30 and TRBJ2-5; D is perhaps TRBD2 (6 bases). V dropped 1 base and J dropped 3 bases, with 9 bases sitting between them. The germline V gene encodes CDR1 GTSNPN and CDR2 SVGIG (reference sequence). CDR3 length equals 13 residues. The CDR3: CAWSAGLKETQYF. In nucleotides, the CDR3 is TGTGCCTGGAGTGCGGGACTTAAAGAGACCCAGTACTTC.

V and J are TRBV19 and TRBJ1-2, with D perhaps TRBD1 (6 bases). V gave up 9 bases and J gave up 4 bases, with 15 bases separating them. CDR1 is LNHDA, CDR2 SQIVND, per germline (reference sequence). The CDR3 consists of 13 residues. CDR3 region: CASQTGQSYGYTF. The CDR3 bases are TGTGCCAGCCAGACAGGACAGAGCTATGGCTACACCTTC. The full variable domain, completed using reference TRBV19 and TRBJ1-2, is DGGITQSPKYLFRKEGQNVTLSCEQNLNHDAMYWYRQDPGQGLRLIYYSQIVNDFQKGDIAEGYSVSREKKESFPLTVTSAQKNPTAFYLCASQTGQSYGYTFGSGTRLTVV.

The chain employs TRBV4-3 and TRBJ2-7; 9 positions agree with TRBD2. Germline lookup yields CDR1 LGHNA and CDR2 YSLEER. V dropped 4 bases and J dropped 1; count of bases not matched to a gene: 14. The CDR3 is made up of 18 amino acids. This CDR3 reads CASSRSSLSGSQSYEQYF. The DNA for the CDR3 is TGCGCCAGCAGCCGATCTTCCCTTAGCGGGAGCCAATCCTACGAGCAGTACTTC.

The chain links TRBV4-1 to TRBJ2-1; 9 bases agree with TRBD2. The CDR3 is made up of 15 amino acids. Germline CDR1 and CDR2: MGHRA and YSYEKL. The ends lost 0 bases at V and 12 bases at J; junction bases unmatched: 9. This CDR3 reads CASSQDGGTSMRQFF. CDR3 sequence (DNA): TGCGCCAGCAGCCAAGATGGTGGGACTAGCATGCGGCAGTTCTTC.